Shown below are 9 T cell receptor beta chains from a single sample sequenced in a study of blood T cell repertoires in COVID-19. Sequencing used immunoSEQ multiplex PCR; TCRdb keeps in-frame clones, though not all of them. This sample has 75,000 to 90,000 clones; roughly 87% occur once, and the top ten carry under 8.5%. Sequenced material: peripheral blood. All receptors derive from a man aged 18 to 29 with COVID-19, enrolled during active disease.

The V call is TRBV6-5, the J call TRBJ2-7, with D unresolved. CDR1 is MNHEY, CDR2 SVGAGI, per germline. V lost 2 bases to trimming and J lost 1 base, with 12 bases between them. The CDR3 loop spans 15 amino acids. The CDR3, as DNA: TGTGCCAGCAGTTACGGATCAGGCTTATCCTACGAGCAGTACTTC. Its protein product is CASSYGSGLSYEQYF.

The CDR3 spells CAWSVLTGQGGKSIHGEQYF. The CDR3 coding sequence is TGTGCCTGGAGTGTACTGACGGGACAGGGAGGGAAATCCATTCATGGGGAGCAGTACTTC. This chain joins TRBV30 and TRBJ2-7, with 9 bases matching TRBD1. The CDR3 has 20 residues. V gave up 0 bases and J gave up 7 bases; unmatched junction bases: 25. Germline V gene lookup returns CDR1 GTSNPN and CDR2 SVGIG (reference sequence). Drawing the rest from reference TRBV30 and TRBJ2-7, the complete variable domain is SQTIHQWPATLVQPVGSPLSLECTVEGTSNPNLYWYRQAAGRGLQLLFYSVGIGQISSEVPQNLSASRPQDRQFILSSKKLLLSDSGFYLCAWSVLTGQGGKSIHGEQYFGPGTRLTVT.

The rearrangement links TRBV5-5 to TRBJ1-4; TRBD1 matches 8 bases. With 2 bases clipped from V and 7 bases from J, the junction kept 7 bases outside the gene matches. In germline, CDR1 is SGHKS, CDR2 YYEKEE (reference sequence). This CDR3 has 15 residues. As DNA, the CDR3 is TGTGCCAGCAGCTTCATGGGACAGGAAGGTGAAAAACTGTTTTTT. This encodes CASSFMGQEGEKLFF.

This clone was detected once. This chain links TRBV28 with TRBJ2-2; D uncertain. Trimming took off 6 bases at V and 8 bases at J, with 13 bases between the two ends. This CDR3 contains 13 residues. The germline gives CDR1 MDHEN, CDR2 SYDVKM. CDR3 loop: CASSPSTSGELFF. The CDR3 DNA reads as TGTGCCAGCAGCCCCTCAACTTCGGGGGAGCTGTTTTTT.

Note on this clone: One end of the junction fails to match germline, which may point to a read error. V usage is TRBV28 and J usage is TRBJ1-4, with unresolved D. The CDR3 covers 12 residues. Germline CDR1 reads MDHEN; CDR2 reads SYDVKM. CDR3 in DNA: TGTGCCAGCAGTTCCGGACCGGGAAAACTGCTTTTT. This gives the protein CASSSGPGKLLF.

The gene calls are TRBV28 and TRBJ2-7, with D perhaps TRBD2 (6 bases). The length of the CDR3 is 15 residues. The ends were cut back, 5 bases at V and 0 bases at J, with 14 bases in the middle. Germline V gives CDR1 MDHEN, CDR2 SYDVKM. The CDR3 protein is CASSPGLLSSYEQYF. The DNA of the CDR3 is TGTGCCAGCAGTCCGGGACTCCTAAGCTCCTACGAGCAGTACTTC.

The chain carries TRBV7-2 and TRBJ2-3; 8 nucleotides match TRBD1. CDR1 is SGHTA, CDR2 FQGNSA, per germline. This CDR3 has 14 amino acids. The V and J ends lost 4 bases and 5 bases, in that order; junction bases with no gene match: 5. CDR3 sequence: CASSSDRVGDTQYF. In DNA, the CDR3 is TGTGCCAGCAGCTCGGACAGGGTCGGAGATACGCAGTATTTT.

This chain uses TRBV18 with TRBJ1-5; possible D gene TRBD1, 5 bases. The CDR3 spans 12 residues. Germline V gene sequence: CDR1 KGHSH, CDR2 LQKENI. The V and J ends lost 5 bases and 4 bases respectively, with 6 bases between them. This chain's CDR3 is CASSRGNQPQHF. CDR3 in DNA: TGTGCCAGCTCAAGGGGAAATCAGCCCCAGCATTTT.

The chain combines TRBV28 with TRBJ1-3; D call uncertain. The germline gives CDR1 MDHEN, CDR2 SYDVKM. CDR3 length: 14 residues. V lost 6 bases and J 2 bases, leaving 11 bases between the germline ends. CDR3: CASSPVVAGNTIYF. The CDR3, as DNA: TGTGCCAGCAGCCCGGTCGTGGCTGGAAACACCATATATTTT.